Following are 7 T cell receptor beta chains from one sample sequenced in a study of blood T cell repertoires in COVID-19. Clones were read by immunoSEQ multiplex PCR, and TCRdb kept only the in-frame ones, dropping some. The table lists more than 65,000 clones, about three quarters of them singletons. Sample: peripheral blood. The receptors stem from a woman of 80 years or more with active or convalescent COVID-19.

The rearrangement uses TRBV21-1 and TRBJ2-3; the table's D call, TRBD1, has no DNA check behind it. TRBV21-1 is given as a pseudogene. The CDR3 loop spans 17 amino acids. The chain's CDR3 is CASSKASDRGSTDTQYF. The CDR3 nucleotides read TGTGCCAGCAGCAAAGCTTCGGACAGGGGTAGCACAGATACGCAGTATTTT.

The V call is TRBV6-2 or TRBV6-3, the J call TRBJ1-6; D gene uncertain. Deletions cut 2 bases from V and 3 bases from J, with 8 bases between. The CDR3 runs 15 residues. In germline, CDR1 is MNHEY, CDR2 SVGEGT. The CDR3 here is CASSYAVFYNSPLHF. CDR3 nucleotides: TGTGCCAGCAGTTACGCGGTTTTCTATAATTCACCCCTCCACTTT.

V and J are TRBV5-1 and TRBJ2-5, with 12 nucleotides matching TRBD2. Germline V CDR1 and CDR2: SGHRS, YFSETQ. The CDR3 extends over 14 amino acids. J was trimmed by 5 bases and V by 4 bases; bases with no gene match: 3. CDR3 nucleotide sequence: TGCGCCAGCAGCATAACTAGCGGGGGGGAGACCCAGTACTTC. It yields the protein CASSITSGGETQYF.

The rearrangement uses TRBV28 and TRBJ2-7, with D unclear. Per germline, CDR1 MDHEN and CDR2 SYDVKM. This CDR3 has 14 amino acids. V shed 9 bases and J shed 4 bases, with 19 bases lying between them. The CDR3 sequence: CARTWPRFAYEQYF. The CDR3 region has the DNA TGTGCCAGGACATGGCCAAGGTTTGCTTACGAGCAGTACTTC.

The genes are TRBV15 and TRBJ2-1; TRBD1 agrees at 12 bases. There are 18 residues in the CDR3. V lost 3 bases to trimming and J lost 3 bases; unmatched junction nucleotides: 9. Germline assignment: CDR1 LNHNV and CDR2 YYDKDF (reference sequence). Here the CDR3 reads CATSRAPGTGGLYNEQFF. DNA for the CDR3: TGTGCCACCAGCAGGGCCCCGGGGACAGGGGGCCTCTACAATGAGCAGTTCTTC.

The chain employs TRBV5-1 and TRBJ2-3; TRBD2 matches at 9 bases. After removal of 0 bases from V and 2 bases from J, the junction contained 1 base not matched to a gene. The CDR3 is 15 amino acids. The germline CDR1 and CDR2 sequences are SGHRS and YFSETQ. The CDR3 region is CASSLERGDTDTQYF. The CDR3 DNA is TGCGCCAGCAGCTTGGAGCGGGGGGACACAGATACGCAGTATTTT.

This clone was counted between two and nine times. Here the CDR3 DNA reads TGTGCCAGCAGTGAATATGCAGGGGATGGCTACACCTTC. It encodes CASSEYAGDGYTF. V usage is TRBV25-1 and J usage is TRBJ1-2; TRBD1 might be the D (6 bases). V dropped 0 bases and J dropped 6 bases, with 8 bases sitting between them. The germline V gene encodes CDR1 MGHDK and CDR2 SYGVNS. This CDR3 region has 13 residues.